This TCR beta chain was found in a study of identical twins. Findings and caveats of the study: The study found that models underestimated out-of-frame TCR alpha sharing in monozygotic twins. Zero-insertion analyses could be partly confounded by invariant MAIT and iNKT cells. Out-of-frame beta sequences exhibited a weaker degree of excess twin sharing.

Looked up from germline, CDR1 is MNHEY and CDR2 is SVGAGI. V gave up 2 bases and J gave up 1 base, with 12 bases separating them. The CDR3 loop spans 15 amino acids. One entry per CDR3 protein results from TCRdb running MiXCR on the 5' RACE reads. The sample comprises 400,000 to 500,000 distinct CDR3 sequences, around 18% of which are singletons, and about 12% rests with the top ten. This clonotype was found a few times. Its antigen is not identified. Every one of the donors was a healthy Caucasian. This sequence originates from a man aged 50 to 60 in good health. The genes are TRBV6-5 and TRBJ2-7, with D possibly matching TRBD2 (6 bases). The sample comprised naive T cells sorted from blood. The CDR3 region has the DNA TGTGCCAGCAGTTACGGGGCGGGAAGATCCTACGAGCAGTACTTC. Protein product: CASSYGAGRSYEQYF.